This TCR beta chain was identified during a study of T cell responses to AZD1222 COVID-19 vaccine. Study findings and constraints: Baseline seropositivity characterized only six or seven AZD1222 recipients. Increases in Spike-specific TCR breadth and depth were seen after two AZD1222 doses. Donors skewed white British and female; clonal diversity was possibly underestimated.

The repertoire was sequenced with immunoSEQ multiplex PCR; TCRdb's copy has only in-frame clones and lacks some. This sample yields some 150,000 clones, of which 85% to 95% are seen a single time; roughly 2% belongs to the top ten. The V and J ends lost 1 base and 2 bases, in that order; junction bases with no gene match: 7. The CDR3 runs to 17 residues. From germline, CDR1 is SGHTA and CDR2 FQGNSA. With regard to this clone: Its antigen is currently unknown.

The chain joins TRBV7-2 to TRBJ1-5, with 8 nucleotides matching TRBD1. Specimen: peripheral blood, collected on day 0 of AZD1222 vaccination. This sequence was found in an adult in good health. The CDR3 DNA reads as TGTGCCAGCAGCTTAGGGGGCAGGGGGCGAGGCAATCAGCCCCAGCATTTT. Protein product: CASSLGGRGRGNQPQHF.